This T cell receptor beta chain was profiled in a study of blood T cell repertoires in COVID-19. About the study: Sample material is recorded as cDNA or gDNA derived from T cells, B-cell-depleted T cells, or PBMCs.

V gave up 9 bases and J gave up 7 bases, with 16 bases separating them. The CDR3 runs to 14 residues. CDR1 is LNHDA and CDR2 is SQIVND in the germline V gene (reference sequence). Participants came from some 23 US areas, aged about 18 to 100 years. Here immunoSEQ multiplex PCR was the method, and the copy in TCRdb shows in-frame clones only, minus some. The top ten clones hold approximately 6.6% of a sample with roughly 230,000 clones, more than 75% of them seen once. Material: PBMCs or T cells enriched from blood (not recorded which). This sequence originates from a woman between 45 and 60 years old who had been exposed to COVID-19. The chain carries TRBV19 and TRBJ1-6; no reliable D call. CDR3 loop: CASTPFGVNSPLHF. In nucleotides, the CDR3 is TGTGCCAGCACCCCTTTCGGAGTAAATTCACCCCTCCACTTT.